Following are 25 T cell receptor beta chains from one sample sequenced in a study of T cell changes during pregnancy in multiple sclerosis. TCRdb's table, derived via immunoSEQ multiplex PCR, lists solely in-frame clones and lacks some. The repertoire includes some 45,000 clones, over 90% of them detected once, and over 4.5% sits in the top ten. Sequences were derived from CD8+ T cells from peripheral blood mononuclear cells, sampled in the first trimester of pregnancy. The receptors originated from a female donor with multiple sclerosis, enrolled in a pregnancy study.

V gene TRBV28 combines with J gene TRBJ2-5; TRBD2 is a possible D gene (6 bases). Germline CDR1 MDHEN, CDR2 SYDVKM. V shed 5 bases and J shed 3 bases, with 25 bases lying between them. CDR3 length: 18 residues. CDR3: CASSPMPSVEQFEETQYF. In DNA, the CDR3 is TGTGCCAGCAGTCCGATGCCTAGCGTAGAGCAGTTCGAAGAGACCCAGTACTTC.

CDR3 sequence: CASSQDGAGITYEQYF. In DNA form, the CDR3 reads TGCGCCAGCAGCCAAGATGGTGCGGGGATAACCTACGAGCAGTACTTC. The chain employs TRBV4-1 and TRBJ2-7; TRBD2 might be the D (6 bases). Germline CDR1 MGHRA, CDR2 YSYEKL. V was shortened by 0 bases and J by 2 bases, with 14 bases between the two germline ends. The CDR3 extends over 16 amino acids.

The J gene is TRBJ2-5, the V gene TRBV4-2; tentative D call: TRBD2 (5 bases). The germline gives CDR1 LGHNA, CDR2 YNFKEQ. V lost 4 bases and J 5 bases, leaving 14 bases between the germline ends. The CDR3 sequence is 14 residues long. CDR3 sequence: CASSPPGVGETQYF. CDR3 bases: TGTGCCAGCAGCCCACCCGGGGTGGGGGAGACCCAGTACTTC.

This rearrangement joins TRBV6-5 to TRBJ2-7, with D perhaps matching TRBD1 (5 bases). Looked up from germline, CDR1 is MNHEY and CDR2 is SVGAGI. V was shortened by 0 bases and J by 6 bases, with 9 bases between the two germline ends. The CDR3 is 13 amino acids. The CDR3 coding sequence is TGTGCCAGCAGTTACTCCCACCAGGGCGAGCAGTACTTC. This sequence encodes CASSYSHQGEQYF.

This clone was observed a few times. The CDR3: CASLGNTEAFF. CDR3 sequence (DNA): TGTGCCAGTCTCGGGAACACTGAAGCTTTCTTT. V usage is TRBV19 and J usage is TRBJ1-1; D not resolved. Trimming stripped 8 bases from V and 1 base from J, with 5 bases between. Germline CDR1 and CDR2: LNHDA and SQIVND (reference sequence). This CDR3 has 11 residues.

The V call is TRBV6-6, the J call TRBJ2-1, with 7 bases fitting TRBD1. The trim removed 6 bases at V and 9 bases at J, leaving 8 bases unmatched. Germline values: CDR1 MNHNY, CDR2 SVGAGI (reference sequence). This CDR3 contains 13 residues. The CDR3 region has the DNA TGTGCCAGCAGGTCCGGGACAGCTCTTGAGCAGTTCTTC. Protein sequence: CASRSGTALEQFF.

V usage is TRBV6-5 and J usage is TRBJ2-1; TRBD2 matches at 11 bases. CDR1 MNHEY and CDR2 SVGAGI come from the germline V gene. After removal of 3 bases from V and 6 bases from J, the junction contained 4 bases not matched to a gene. The CDR3 spans 15 residues. DNA of the CDR3: TGTGCCAGCAGTTATACTAGCGGGAGAGGCAATGAGCAGTTCTTC. Its translation is CASSYTSGRGNEQFF.

The CDR3 is CASSSTVNTEAFF. CDR3 nucleotides: TGTGCCAGCAGCTCGACAGTCAACACTGAAGCTTTCTTT. V and J are TRBV7-9 and TRBJ1-1; the D gene is possibly TRBD1 (5 bases). V dropped 4 bases and J dropped 2 bases, with 8 bases sitting between them. Germline lookup yields CDR1 SEHNR and CDR2 FQNEAQ (reference sequence). This CDR3 has 13 residues.

This chain links TRBV9 with TRBJ2-3; maybe TRBD1 (5 bases). Germline values: CDR1 SGDLS, CDR2 YYNGEE. This CDR3 spans 12 amino acids. V was clipped by 3 bases and J by 10 bases, with 12 bases between them. CDR3 region: CASSAGAYPQYF. The CDR3, as DNA: TGTGCCAGCAGCGCTGGGGCTTATCCGCAGTATTTT. The whole variable domain, remainder taken from reference TRBV9 and TRBJ2-3, is DSGVTQTPKHLITATGQRVTLRCSPRSGDLSVYWYQQSLDQGLQFLIQYYNGEERAKGNILERFSAQQFPDLHSELNLSSLELGDSALYFCASSAGAYPQYFGPGTRLTVL.

The chain has TRBV4-1 and TRBJ2-5; TRBD2 aligns across 13 bases. V lost 4 bases to trimming and J lost 3 bases; unmatched junction nucleotides: 8. This CDR3 region has 17 residues. The germline gives CDR1 MGHRA, CDR2 YSYEKL. The CDR3 is CASSLNPGLAGEETQYF. In DNA, the CDR3 is TGCGCCAGCAGCCTCAACCCCGGACTAGCGGGAGAAGAGACCCAGTACTTC.

This chain links TRBV19 with TRBJ2-1; the match to TRBD2 covers 7 bases. The J segment lost 0 bases and the V segment lost 6 bases, leaving 14 bases of the junction unmatched. Germline CDR1 reads LNHDA; CDR2 reads SQIVND (reference sequence). This CDR3 is built from 18 residues. The CDR3: CASSVIRPPSGSYNEQFF. The CDR3, as DNA: TGTGCCAGTAGCGTTATAAGACCCCCTAGCGGCTCCTACAATGAGCAGTTCTTC. Combining the CDR3 with reference TRBV19 and TRBJ2-1 gives the whole variable domain DGGITQSPKYLFRKEGQNVTLSCEQNLNHDAMYWYRQDPGQGLRLIYYSQIVNDFQKGDIAEGYSVSREKKESFPLTVTSAQKNPTAFYLCASSVIRPPSGSYNEQFFGPGTRLTVL.

The V gene is TRBV30, the J gene TRBJ1-5; 7 bases align to TRBD1. The germline V gene encodes CDR1 GTSNPN and CDR2 SVGIG (reference sequence). This CDR3 is built from 15 residues. Germline trimming cut 5 bases from V and 5 bases from J; bases unmatched to any gene: 12. This CDR3 is CAWAVGTVNHQPQHF. The CDR3 DNA reads as TGTGCCTGGGCCGTTGGGACAGTCAATCATCAGCCCCAGCATTTT.

The V and J genes are TRBV15 and TRBJ2-2; a possible D gene is TRBD2 (7 bases). CDR1 and CDR2 from the germline V gene are LNHNV and YYDKDF (reference sequence). Deletions cut 7 bases from V and 0 bases from J, with 18 bases between. The CDR3 contains 17 residues. For the CDR3, the DNA is TGTGCCACCAAACTACTAGGGGGGGAGCCGAACACCGGGGAGCTGTTTTTT. This gives the protein CATKLLGGEPNTGELFF.

The chain carries TRBV19 and TRBJ1-2; no clear D. This CDR3 is built from 14 residues. The germline V gene encodes CDR1 LNHDA and CDR2 SQIVND (reference sequence). The V and J ends lost 0 bases and 5 bases respectively, with 10 bases between them. The CDR3 region is CASSIEVRGYGYTF. The DNA of the CDR3 is TGTGCCAGTAGTATAGAGGTACGGGGATATGGCTACACCTTC.

The genes are TRBV30 and TRBJ1-2; TRBD1 agrees at 10 bases. The CDR3 consists of 14 residues. Germline CDR1 and CDR2: GTSNPN and SVGIG (reference sequence). V dropped 4 bases and J dropped 6; count of bases not matched to a gene: 8. The CDR3 region is CAWTEGTGVNGYTF. The CDR3 coding sequence is TGTGCCTGGACTGAGGGGACAGGGGTGAATGGCTACACCTTC.

The CDR3 DNA is TGTGCCAGTCGGGACAGCTCCTACGAGCAGTACTTC. It translates to CASRDSSYEQYF. The chain employs TRBV6-1 and TRBJ2-7; 7 nucleotides line up with TRBD1. The CDR3 spans 12 residues. After removal of 9 bases from V and 0 bases from J, the junction contained 2 bases not matched to a gene. Germline V gives CDR1 MNHNS, CDR2 SASEGT.

The chain joins TRBV4-2 to TRBJ2-7; the match to TRBD1 covers 9 bases. Germline CDR1 reads LGHNA; CDR2 reads YNFKEQ. The V gene end was trimmed by 0 bases and the J gene end by 4 bases; junction bases not matched to a gene: 7. The CDR3 consists of 16 residues. The CDR3 coding sequence is TGTGCCAGCAGCCAAGAGGATCTGGGACAGGGATACGAGCAGTACTTC. Translation: CASSQEDLGQGYEQYF.

The chain couples TRBV14 to TRBJ2-7, with 7 bases identical to TRBD2. Germline CDR1 and CDR2: SGHDN and FVKESK. V was pared by 1 base and J by 2 bases, with 8 bases of the junction left unmatched. The CDR3 runs 16 residues. CDR3 sequence: CASSQVAAGNTYEQYF. The CDR3 DNA sequence: TGTGCCAGCAGCCAAGTGGCAGCGGGAAACACCTACGAGCAGTACTTC.

CDR3 DNA sequence: TGTGCCAGCAGCCAGGAACTACCGGGGGAGACCCAGTACTTC. It encodes CASSQELPGETQYF. V usage is TRBV16 and J usage is TRBJ2-5; D is perhaps TRBD2 (5 bases). The V and J ends lost 3 bases and 5 bases respectively, with 13 bases between them. Germline V gives CDR1 KGHSY, CDR2 FQNENV. There are 14 residues in the CDR3.

The rearrangement joins TRBV6-4 to TRBJ2-7; TRBD1 might be the D (5 bases). CDR1 MRHNA and CDR2 SNTAGT come from the germline V gene. CDR3 size: 13 residues. V was shortened by 4 bases and J by 4 bases, with 11 bases between the two germline ends. This CDR3 is CASSVPRTYEQYF. CDR3 coding DNA: TGTGCCAGCAGTGTACCCAGGACATACGAGCAGTACTTC.

This chain uses TRBV7-9 with TRBJ1-1; D is unresolved. The germline CDR1 and CDR2 sequences are SEHNR and FQNEAQ (reference sequence). Trimming pared 4 bases from V and 4 bases from J, leaving 13 bases between. The CDR3 is 14 residues long. The CDR3 DNA is TGTGCCAGCAGCTCCGGGGTTCAAAGCACTGAAGCTTTCTTT. Translated: CASSSGVQSTEAFF.

The chain uses TRBV6-5 and TRBJ2-7, with D possibly being TRBD2 (5 bases). The V end lost 0 bases, the J end lost 4 bases, and 10 bases lay between the germline ends. CDR1 and CDR2 (germline): MNHEY, SVGAGI. The CDR3 consists of 14 residues. The CDR3 bases are TGTGCCAGCAGTTACTCGGACTTATGGTACGAGCAGTACTTC. It is translated as CASSYSDLWYEQYF.

The chain has TRBV7-9 and TRBJ2-1; 7 positions match TRBD2. Trimming took 4 bases from V and 11 from J; bases not matched to a gene: 17. The CDR3 contains 16 residues. Germline CDR1 reads SEHNR; CDR2 reads FQNEAQ (reference sequence). The DNA for the CDR3 is TGTGCCAGCAGCTCCACCCACGGGCGGGAGACTAGTAAGCAGTTCTTC. Encoded protein: CASSSTHGRETSKQFF.

This clone was counted once. V gene TRBV6-1 combines with J gene TRBJ2-6; D is unclear. Trimming left V 3 bases short and J 0 bases short, with 6 bases between. There are 15 residues in the CDR3. The germline gives CDR1 MNHNS, CDR2 SASEGT. Here the CDR3 DNA reads TGTGCCAGCAGTGATTTGAGCTCTGGGGCCAACGTCCTGACTTTC. Residues: CASSDLSSGANVLTF.

This chain joins TRBV20-1 and TRBJ1-2, with D perhaps matching TRBD1 (6 bases). Trimming took off 7 bases at V and 8 bases at J, with 14 bases between the two ends. The CDR3 loop spans 11 amino acids. Germline CDR1 DFQATT, CDR2 SNEGSKA (reference sequence). DNA of the CDR3: TGCAGTGTTCCCGGGACACTCGGCTACACCTTC. Its protein product is CSVPGTLGYTF.